This TCR beta chain was recorded in a study of control samples from healthy donors and cancer patients. CDR1 is SGHTS, CDR2 YDEGEE, per germline. V trimming: 5 bases; J trimming: 10 bases; junction bases outside the gene matches: 7. This CDR3 is built from 14 residues. Measured with immunoSEQ multiplex PCR; TCRdb has only the in-frame clones, and not every one. The sample lists approximately 120,000 clones; roughly 84% were seen once. Sample: blood. The V call is TRBV5-8, the J call TRBJ1-6; 9 nucleotides match TRBD1. This sequence originates from a man in his forties or fifties in good health. The CDR3 loop is CASSPGTGYSPLHF. The CDR3 coding sequence is TGTGCCAGCAGTCCCGGGACAGGGTACTCACCCCTCCACTTT.